Listed below are T cell receptor beta chains from one sample, sequenced in a study of beta chain features in type 1 diabetes. TCRdb's table, derived via immunoSEQ multiplex PCR, lists solely in-frame clones and lacks some. The sample contains around 190,000 clones, about 13% of which appear only once. Material: central memory CD4+ T cells from blood. These receptors were collected from a woman younger than 35 in good health. The CDR3 runs from the conserved cysteine through the conserved F or W. The D gene is left open where the match is weak. Only part of the rows carry a size: once, few, many, or a class if the clone is expanded.

CASSLGQGVRTQQYF,TGTGCCAGCAGCTTAGGTCAGGGGGTGCGGACCCAGCAGTACTTC,TRBV7-2,TRBD1,TRBJ2-7,few
CASSLASIGYNEQFF,TGTGCCAGCAGCTTAGCGTCGATCGGGTACAATGAGCAGTTCTTC,TRBV7-2,NA,TRBJ2-1,many
CAWSRTGGNTIYF,TGTGCCTGGAGCCGGACTGGTGGAAACACCATATATTTT,TRBV30,NA,TRBJ1-3,NA
CASSQDQGWETQYF,TGTGCCAGCAGCCAAGACCAGGGTTGGGAGACCCAGTACTTC,TRBV4-2,NA,TRBJ2-5,NA
CASSFAGEKETQYF,TGTGCCAGCAGCTTTGCGGGAGAGAAAGAGACCCAGTACTTC,TRBV7-3,TRBD2,TRBJ2-5,NA
CSVGEAGGYGYTF,TGCAGCGTCGGCGAGGCCGGGGGCTATGGCTACACCTTC,TRBV29-1,NA,TRBJ1-2,few
CASSPPAIQETQYF,TGTGCCAGCTCACCTCCAGCGATCCAAGAGACCCAGTACTTC,TRBV18,NA,TRBJ2-5,NA
CASSSEPVGGEDEQFF,TGCGCCAGCAGCTCAGAGCCTGTGGGGGGGGAGGATGAGCAGTTCTTC,TRBV5-1,TRBD2,TRBJ2-1,once
CASTSTDHQETQYF,TGCGCCAGCACGTCGACAGACCACCAAGAGACCCAGTACTTC,TRBV23-1,NA,TRBJ2-5,few
CASSSFQGSYNEQFF,TGCGCCAGCAGCTCGTTCCAGGGTTCCTACAATGAGCAGTTCTTC,TRBV5-1,NA,TRBJ2-1,few
CAWSAQLSGELFF,TGTGCCTGGAGTGCACAGTTATCCGGGGAGCTGTTTTTT,TRBV30,NA,TRBJ2-2,NA
CAFLPEGRRSEQFF,TGTGCCTTCCTCCCTGAGGGGAGGAGGAGTGAGCAGTTCTTC,TRBV30,NA,TRBJ2-1,few
CASSVAGGRTGELFF,TGTGCCAGCAGCGTAGCGGGAGGGCGCACCGGGGAGCTGTTTTTT,TRBV2,TRBD2,TRBJ2-2,few
CASRKGQGSGYTF,TGTGCCAGCAGGAAAGGACAGGGGTCTGGCTACACCTTC,TRBV27,TRBD1,TRBJ1-2,NA
CASRVGTSRSNQPQHF,TGTGCCAGTCGGGTGGGCACTAGTCGGAGCAATCAGCCCCAGCATTTT,TRBV19,NA,TRBJ1-5,few
CASSLAVRGQGEKLFF,TGTGCCAGCAGCTTGGCAGTCAGGGGGCAGGGTGAAAAACTGTTTTTT,TRBV5-4,TRBD1,TRBJ1-4,few
CASSSRTQSNEQFF,TGTGCCAGCAGCTCTCGGACTCAGAGCAATGAGCAGTTCTTC,TRBV11-1,NA,TRBJ2-1,few
CASSPIWLAGTNEQFF,TGTGCCAGCAGCCCCATTTGGCTAGCGGGGACAAATGAGCAGTTCTTC,TRBV9,TRBD2,TRBJ2-1,few
CASSPNRDRENQPQHF,TGTGCCAGCTCGCCAAACCGGGACAGAGAAAATCAGCCCCAGCATTTT,TRBV18,TRBD1,TRBJ1-5,few
CASSRQAPQPQHF,TGTGCCAGTAGCCGACAGGCCCCTCAGCCCCAGCATTTT,TRBV19,NA,TRBJ1-5,NA
CASSLAQGGGTEAFF,TGTGCCAGCAGCCTTGCCCAGGGGGGCGGCACTGAAGCTTTCTTT,TRBV11-2,TRBD1,TRBJ1-1,few
CASSQQGARTGELFF,TGTGCCAGCAGTCAACAGGGGGCTCGGACCGGGGAGCTGTTTTTT,TRBV6-5,TRBD1,TRBJ2-2,many
CAISDRGRSSGNTIYF,TGTGCCATCAGTGACAGGGGGCGAAGCTCTGGAAACACCATATATTTT,TRBV6-1,TRBD1,TRBJ1-3,NA
CASSPRQATNEKLFF,TGCGCCAGCAGCCCTCGACAGGCAACTAATGAAAAACTGTTTTTT,TRBV5-1,NA,TRBJ1-4,NA
CASSLNRVSEQYF,TGTGCCAGCAGCCTCAACAGGGTTTCCGAGCAGTACTTC,TRBV11-2,NA,TRBJ2-7,NA
CACRESGNTIYF,TGTGCCTGCAGGGAATCCGGAAACACCATATATTTT,TRBV30,NA,TRBJ1-3,NA
CASSLERYNEQFF,TGTGCCAGCAGCTTAGAGCGCTACAATGAGCAGTTCTTC,TRBV11-2,NA,TRBJ2-1,few
CASSEYSAATNEKLFF,TGTGCCAGCAGTGAATATAGCGCGGCAACTAATGAAAAACTGTTTTTT,TRBV25-1,NA,TRBJ1-4,few
CASSLVTGFPTEQYF,TGTGCCAGCAGCTTAGTGACAGGGTTCCCTACCGAGCAGTACTTC,TRBV11-3,TRBD1,TRBJ2-7,few
CAWSRGRLNTGELFF,TGTGCCTGGAGTCGAGGGAGGTTAAACACCGGGGAGCTGTTTTTT,TRBV30,NA,TRBJ2-2,NA
CASSLVFSGQGDEQYF,TGTGCCAGCAGCTTAGTTTTCTCGGGACAGGGGGACGAGCAGTACTTC,TRBV7-9,TRBD1,TRBJ2-7,NA
CASSRSREQFF,TGTGCCAGCAGCCGGTCTAGGGAGCAGTTCTTC,TRBV7-9,NA,TRBJ2-1,NA
CASSLTSSEQFF,TGTGCCAGCAGTCTGACTAGTTCTGAGCAGTTCTTC,TRBV28,NA,TRBJ2-1,few
CASSSGQGMNTEAFF,TGCGCCAGCAGCTCGGGACAGGGAATGAACACTGAAGCTTTCTTT,TRBV5-1,TRBD1,TRBJ1-1,NA
CASSPDGTVYGYTF,TGCGCCAGCAGCCCGGACGGGACAGTATATGGCTACACCTTC,TRBV5-1,TRBD1,TRBJ1-2,few
CAWSRGSGNTIYF,TGTGCCTGGAGTAGGGGGTCCGGAAACACCATATATTTT,TRBV30,NA,TRBJ1-3,few
CASSGADRTDTQYF,TGTGCCAGCAGCGGGGCGGACCGCACAGATACGCAGTATTTT,TRBV14,NA,TRBJ2-3,few
CSGSVNTGELFF,TGCAGCGGTAGCGTGAACACCGGGGAGCTGTTTTTT,TRBV29-1,NA,TRBJ2-2,few
CASSPRTGGSFVSNQPQHF,TGTGCCAGCAGTCCCCGGACAGGGGGAAGTTTTGTGAGCAATCAGCCCCAGCATTTT,TRBV27,TRBD1,TRBJ1-5,NA
CASRTTPSYEQYF,TGTGCCAGCAGGACGACACCTTCCTACGAGCAGTACTTC,TRBV28,NA,TRBJ2-7,NA
CASSKTSGVAETQYF,TGTGCCAGCAGCAAGACTAGCGGGGTCGCAGAGACCCAGTACTTC,TRBV7-2,TRBD2,TRBJ2-5,NA
CASSLLGGNSNQPQHF,TGTGCCAGCAGCTTGTTAGGGGGTAATAGCAATCAGCCCCAGCATTTT,TRBV5-6,NA,TRBJ1-5,few
CASRSDAVLSGANVLTF,TGTGCCAGCAGATCCGACGCGGTTCTCTCTGGGGCCAACGTCCTGACTTTC,TRBV7-9,NA,TRBJ2-6,NA
CASSLRVAGVGETQYF,TGTGCCAGCAGCTTAAGGGTAGCGGGAGTTGGAGAGACCCAGTACTTC,TRBV7-3,TRBD2,TRBJ2-5,once
CASSLGGMAGRRETQYF,TGTGCCAGCAGCTTGGGGGGGATGGCGGGAAGGCGGGAGACCCAGTACTTC,TRBV5-5,NA,TRBJ2-5,few
CSVAHGNPLDTQYF,TGCAGCGTTGCACACGGGAACCCTTTAGATACGCAGTATTTT,TRBV29-1,NA,TRBJ2-3,NA
CASSEGTGLYNEQFF,TGTGCCAGCAGTGAGGGGACAGGGCTCTACAATGAGCAGTTCTTC,TRBV2,TRBD1,TRBJ2-1,NA
CASTRGGSTDTQYF,TGTGCCAGTACCCGTGGCGGGAGCACAGATACGCAGTATTTT,TRBV28,NA,TRBJ2-3,NA
CATSGQVETQYF,TGTGCCACCAGCGGACAGGTAGAGACCCAGTACTTC,TRBV15,TRBD1,TRBJ2-5,few
CASSASLDSYQETQYF,TGTGCCAGCAGTGCCTCCTTAGATTCGTACCAAGAGACCCAGTACTTC,TRBV25-1,NA,TRBJ2-5,NA
CASSQDRYQPQHF,TGCGCCAGCAGCCAAGACAGATATCAGCCCCAGCATTTT,TRBV4-1,NA,TRBJ1-5,few